Shown below are 8 T cell receptor beta chains from a single sample sequenced in a study of T cells in Graves' hyperthyroidism and ophthalmopathy. The TCR beta CDR3 regions underwent amplification using RNA transcripts as the source. An initial round of RT-PCR targeting the TCR CDR3 relied on the HTBI primer set. TCRdb passed the multiplex PCR reads through MiXCR, listing each CDR3 protein once. The sample lists around 340,000 distinct CDR3 sequences; around 16% were seen once. Source material: blood. Receptors originate from a man in his thirties or forties with Graves' hyperthyroidism.

This clonotype was counted between two and nine times. The rearrangement uses TRBV20-1 and TRBJ2-1; D is unresolved. This CDR3 comprises 18 residues. The V and J ends lost 0 bases and 0 bases respectively, with 18 bases between them. Germline lookup yields CDR1 DFQATT and CDR2 SNEGSKA (reference sequence). The CDR3 DNA follows: TGCAGTGCTAGAGATCTATTTTTAGGGCGGAGCTCCTACAATGAGCAGTTCTTC. It specifies CSARDLFLGRSSYNEQFF.

This clonotype was seen many times. The V call is TRBV6-5, the J call TRBJ2-7, with 9 bases matching TRBD2. CDR1 and CDR2 (germline): MNHEY, SVGAGI. V lost 0 bases and J lost 3; bases outside the gene matches: 6. The CDR3 has 16 amino acids. In DNA form, the CDR3 reads TGTGCCAGCAGTTACTCGTATAGCGGGAGAATCTACGAGCAGTACTTC. Its translation is CASSYSYSGRIYEQYF.

This clonotype was seen at least ten times. This sequence joins TRBV10-3 and TRBJ2-7, with a weak D call TRBD2 (6 bases). In germline, CDR1 is ENHRY, CDR2 SYGVKD. Between the trimmed V and J ends, which lost 8 bases and 5 bases, there was a span of 13 bases. The CDR3 sequence is 12 residues long. CDR3 region: CAIAGLDHEQYF. DNA of the CDR3: TGTGCCATCGCGGGGTTAGATCACGAGCAGTACTTC.

This clonotype came up many times. The V gene is TRBV20-1, the J gene TRBJ1-1, with D possibly being TRBD1 (6 bases). Trimming cost V 5 bases and J 0 bases, with 16 bases left between them. This CDR3 spans 15 amino acids. The V gene's germline CDR1 is DFQATT and CDR2 SNEGSKA (reference sequence). CDR3 sequence reads: CSASNPRGLNTEAFF. The DNA for the CDR3 is TGCAGTGCTTCGAATCCCAGGGGCCTGAACACTGAAGCTTTCTTT.

In its sample, this clonotype was seen a few times. The V and J genes are TRBV7-2 and TRBJ2-2; D gene uncertain. This CDR3 has 14 residues. The V end was cut by 3 bases, the J end by 8 bases, with 13 bases between. Germline CDR1 is SGHTA and CDR2 is FQGNSA. The CDR3 coding sequence is TGTGCCAGCAGCTTCGGGCTGGGGTCGGGGGAGCTGTTTTTT. Translation: CASSFGLGSGELFF.

Ten or more counts support this clonotype. The chain employs TRBV2 and TRBJ2-2; TRBD2 agrees at 14 bases. CDR1 and CDR2 (germline): SNHLY, FYNNEI. This CDR3 contains 15 residues. V trimming: 10 bases; J trimming: 4 bases; junction bases outside the gene matches: 5. This CDR3 reads CATGLAGAGTGELFF. CDR3 bases: TGTGCCACGGGACTAGCGGGAGCGGGCACCGGGGAGCTGTTTTTT.

The sample holds many counts of this clonotype. The chain recombines TRBV11-1 with TRBJ2-7; maybe TRBD1 (5 bases). This CDR3 has 16 amino acids. Germline assignment: CDR1 SGHAT and CDR2 FQDESV (reference sequence). Trimming took 5 bases from V and 2 from J, leaving 19 bases between them. The CDR3 spells CASSRAGQRVPYEQYF. The DNA of the CDR3 is TGTGCCAGCAGCCGCGCCGGACAAAGGGTTCCCTACGAGCAGTACTTC.

This clonotype was picked up a small number of times. The chain is built from TRBV19 and TRBJ2-7, with a possible D match to TRBD1 (6 bases). V was pared by 1 base and J by 2 bases, with 15 bases between. Germline lookup yields CDR1 LNHDA and CDR2 SQIVND (reference sequence). This CDR3 is 16 amino acids long. The DNA for the CDR3 is TGTGCCAGTAGTATAGCCGCCGGGACATATACCTACGAGCAGTACTTC. Its translation is CASSIAAGTYTYEQYF.